A single sample is the source of the 14 T cell receptor beta chains below, sequenced in a study of tumor-infiltrating lymphocytes in primary liver carcinoma. Starting material for RNA and DNA co-extraction consisted of roughly 17-31 mg of unsorted bulk tissue. Using a constant-region primer together with ProtoScript II reverse transcriptase, TCR beta cDNA was made from roughly 540 ng of total RNA. Three nested multiplex PCR rounds, a slightly modified ARM-PCR, produced the libraries for TCR beta. Primers for the first two PCR rounds were TRBV1-TRBV30 forward primers and a C-beta reverse primer (around 10 cycles per round). TCRdb re-called the multiplex PCR reads with MiXCR, one entry per CDR3 protein. In the table there are over 95,000 distinct CDR3 sequences, almost 70% of which are singletons. What was sequenced was liver tumor tissue from sampling region 5. Subset given: tumor region T5, tumor centre. Receptors were obtained from a woman aged 60-75 years with primary liver carcinoma and hepatitis B virus infection.

To note about this clonotype: In this CDR3 the conserved last residue, phenylalanine or tryptophan, is missing, so a read error is likely. CDR3 DNA sequence: TGTGCCAGCAGTTTAGGAGGTGGCTGGGCAGGGGTGCCCAACGAGCAGTACTTA. As protein: CASSLGGGWAGVPNEQYL. V usage is TRBV12-3 or TRBV12-4 and J usage is TRBJ2-7; a weak D match, TRBD1 (6 bases). The CDR3 length is 18 residues. V was pared by 1 base and J by 5 bases, with 24 bases between.

The chain employs TRBV29-1 and TRBJ2-3; 7 nucleotides agree with TRBD1. V was pared by 6 bases and J by 4 bases, with 13 bases of the junction left unmatched. Germline CDR1 reads SQVTM; CDR2 reads ANQGSEA. The CDR3 sequence is 15 residues long. For the CDR3, the DNA is TGCAGCGTGTTGGGACAGTGGTCCAACTCAGATACGCAGTATTTT. This codes for CSVLGQWSNSDTQYF.

This chain connects TRBV7-9 to TRBJ1-6, with 7 bases fitting TRBD1. V shed 5 bases, J shed 7 bases, and the junction held 8 bases outside the gene matches. CDR1 is SEHNR and CDR2 is FQNEAQ in the germline V gene (reference sequence). The CDR3 is 15 residues long. Here the CDR3 DNA reads TGTGCCAGCAGCCTCCGGACAGGAGGCAATTCACCCCTCCACTTT. This translates into CASSLRTGGNSPLHF.

For this clonotype: This may be a read error: a much more frequent sequence differs by one nucleotide. The missing conserved phenylalanine or tryptophan at the end of this CDR3 makes a read error likely. The chain is built from TRBV30 and TRBJ1-5; 9 nucleotides line up with TRBD1. The length of the CDR3 is 14 residues. J was trimmed by 11 bases and V by 3 bases; bases with no gene match: 11. Germline-derived CDR1 and CDR2 are GTSNPN and SVGIG (reference sequence). The CDR3 nucleotides are TGTGCCTGGAGAGGGACAGGGACATCAGCGGCCCAGCATTCT. Protein: CAWRGTGTSAAQHS.

This clonotype is termed medium-sized. The V and J genes are TRBV11-2 and TRBJ2-3, with D maybe TRBD2 (5 bases). Trimming removed 6 bases at V and 0 bases at J, with 10 bases between. Germline assignment: CDR1 SGHAT and CDR2 FQNNGV. CDR3 size: 14 residues. The CDR3 DNA reads TGTGCCAGCAGGCCGTGGACTAGCACAGATACGCAGTATTTT. Protein sequence: CASRPWTSTDTQYF.

On this clonotype: An end of the junction differs from the germline gene, which may be a read error. The rearrangement joins TRBV12-3 or TRBV12-4 to TRBJ2-1, with 13 bases fitting TRBD2. The CDR3 has 18 amino acids. The CDR3 coding sequence is TGTGCCAGCAGTTCCCGGACTAGCGGGAGTCTCGGCTACCATGAGCAGTTCTTC. Its protein is CASSSRTSGSLGYHEQFF.

This clonotype was seen once. The CDR3 does not end in the conserved phenylalanine or tryptophan, so this is likely a read error. The chain couples TRBV14 to TRBJ2-5, with D unresolved. CDR1 is SGHDN and CDR2 is FVKESK in the germline V gene. Deletions cut 2 bases from V and 4 bases from J, with 17 bases between. The CDR3 extends over 16 amino acids. This chain's CDR3 is CASSQLRLDFGETQYI. The CDR3 region has the DNA TGTGCCAGCAGCCAACTTAGGTTAGACTTTGGAGAGACCCAGTACATC.

This chain joins TRBV29-1 and TRBJ2-5; no definite D call. The CDR3 is 13 residues long. Germline V gene data show CDR1 as SQVTM and CDR2 as ANQGSEA. Trimming removed 7 bases from V and 2 bases from J, with 14 bases in between. The CDR3 spells CSAYLRFQETQYF. CDR3 nucleotides: TGCAGCGCGTATTTGAGATTTCAAGAGACCCAGTACTTC.

The chain employs TRBV7-9 and TRBJ2-6; D is unresolved. Trimming took off 5 bases at V and 0 bases at J, with 14 bases between the two ends. In germline, CDR1 is SEHNR, CDR2 FQNEAQ (reference sequence). The CDR3 is 17 amino acids. The CDR3 nucleotides read TGTGCCAGCAGCGCGCTCTTTGCGGACTCTGGGGCCAACGTCCTGACTTTC. Translating it yields CASSALFADSGANVLTF.

In regard to this clonotype: The CDR3 carries no conserved terminal phenylalanine or tryptophan, so it likely arises from a read error. The rearrangement joins TRBV5-6 to TRBJ2-1; 9 bases map to TRBD2. Unmatched junction bases numbered 12, after V lost 1 base and J lost 7 bases. CDR1 is SGHDT, CDR2 YYEEEE, per germline. This CDR3 has 17 residues. In DNA, the CDR3 is TGTGCCAGCAGCTTGTTTACGGGCCTAGCGGGAAGGAATGAGCAGTTCGTC. Its translation: CASSLFTGLAGRNEQFV.

The rearrangement joins TRBV12-3 or TRBV12-4 to TRBJ2-1, with 7 bases aligning to TRBD1. The CDR3 sequence is 15 residues long. V trimming: 7 bases; J trimming: 3 bases; junction bases outside the gene matches: 9. This CDR3 reads CASTRTQGDYNEQFF. The CDR3 DNA follows: TGTGCCAGCACCCGAACCCAGGGGGACTACAATGAGCAGTTCTTC.

This clonotype was seen a single time. One end of the junction does not line up with germline, which may come from a read error. J is TRBJ2-1 and V is TRBV29-1; 8 positions match TRBD2. Looked up from germline, CDR1 is SQVTM and CDR2 is ANQGSEA. The CDR3 covers 16 residues. The CDR3 DNA sequence: TGCAGCATTGATACGAGCGGGAGTATGCCATTCCATGAGCAGTTCTTC. Its protein product is CSIDTSGSMPFHEQFF.

With regard to this clonotype: This clone may be a read error of a much larger clone one base away. This chain links TRBV7-8 with TRBJ2-5, with a tentative D call TRBD1 (5 bases). CDR1 and CDR2 (germline): SGHVS, FQNEAQ. This CDR3 is 15 amino acids long. The CDR3 here is CVSSLSWQPGETQYF. CDR3 in DNA: TGTGTCAGCAGCTTATCCTGGCAGCCAGGGGAGACCCAGTACTTC.

Notes on this clonotype: With a much larger clone just one base away, this may be a read error. This chain uses TRBV28 with TRBJ2-7, with 8 bases fitting TRBD1. In germline, CDR1 is MDHEN, CDR2 SYDVKM. The ends lost 5 bases at V and 6 bases at J; junction bases unmatched: 9. This CDR3 region has 14 residues. The CDR3 DNA follows: TGTGCCAGCAGTATAGGACAGGGAGGATTCGAGCAGTACTTC. The encoded protein is CASSIGQGGFEQYF.